This record concerns one T cell receptor beta chain sequence. As yet, its antigen is unknown. Cultured CD4+ T cell DNA was sequenced using the Oncomine TCR Beta short-read assay. TCRdb called the PCR reads again in MiXCR, with one record for every CDR3 protein. The table has over 15,000 distinct CDR3 sequences, around 52% seen once. This sample is part of a study of vaccination and CD4 T cells after COVID-19. The treatment: roughly 11-day PBMC culture with coronavirus spike peptide pools or control peptides (ViraFEST assay). The V end lost 1 base, the J end lost 0 bases, and 6 bases lay between the germline ends. CDR1 and CDR2 from the germline V gene are DFQATT and SNEGSKA (reference sequence). The CDR3 has 13 amino acids.

This TCR came from a human donor who had recovered from COVID-19. Material: CD4+ T cells from blood, cultured in vitro, obtained before SARS-CoV-2 vaccination. The chain is built from TRBV20-1 and TRBJ1-2; D is uncertain. The CDR3, as DNA: TGCAGTGCTAGAGCGGAGTCTAACTATGGCTACACCTTC. Translating gives CSARAESNYGYTF.